Listed below are T cell receptor beta chains from one sample, sequenced in a study of cytomegalovirus exposure and HLA in healthy donors. Produced via immunoSEQ multiplex PCR; TCRdb's table is partial and in-frame only. The sample lists some 190,000 clones; roughly 80% were seen once. What was sequenced was PBMCs. Every receptor here comes from a male donor in good health and CMV-seronegative. The CDR3 runs from the conserved cysteine through the conserved F or W. The order of the fields is D gene, clone size, J gene, V gene, CDR3 protein, CDR3 DNA. A D gene is named only where the DNA matches it firmly. Not every row has a clone size; where given, it reads once, few, many or a size class.

D: .; size: .; J: TRBJ1-4; V: TRBV5-1; CDR3: CASSGEGAVGEKLFF; DNA: TGCGCCAGCTCCGGAGAGGGAGCAGTCGGTGAAAAACTGTTTTTT
D: .; size: few; J: TRBJ1-2; V: TRBV18; CDR3: CASGGGTYGYTF; DNA: TGTGCCAGCGGGGGAGGGACCTATGGCTACACCTTC
D: TRBD2; size: once; J: TRBJ2-1; V: TRBV19; CDR3: CASSQTSGSYNEQFF; DNA: TGTGCCAGTTCGCAGACTAGCGGGAGTTACAATGAGCAGTTCTTC
D: .; size: .; J: TRBJ1-3; V: TRBV7-2; CDR3: CASSLVSGSGNTIYF; DNA: TGTGCCAGCAGCTTAGTGTCCGGGTCTGGAAACACCATATATTTT
D: TRBD2; size: few; J: TRBJ2-7; V: TRBV18; CDR3: CASSPIAGTYEQYF; DNA: TGTGCCAGCTCACCCATAGCGGGGACCTACGAGCAGTACTTC
D: TRBD1; size: .; J: TRBJ2-7; V: TRBV5-5; CDR3: CASSPWDRASYEQYF; DNA: TGTGCCAGCAGCCCCTGGGACAGGGCCTCCTACGAGCAGTACTTC
D: TRBD2; size: .; J: TRBJ2-3; V: TRBV5-1; CDR3: CASSLGGGGSTDTQYF; DNA: TGCGCCAGCAGCTTGGGCGGCGGGGGAAGCACAGATACGCAGTATTTT
D: .; size: .; J: TRBJ2-2; V: TRBV28; CDR3: CASSPGLAESGELFF; DNA: TGTGCCAGCAGCCCCGGCTTAGCGGAGTCCGGGGAGCTGTTTTTT
D: .; size: .; J: TRBJ2-1; V: TRBV5-1; CDR3: CASVTGSGNEQFF; DNA: TGCGCCAGCGTTACAGGGTCTGGTAATGAGCAGTTCTTC
D: .; size: .; J: TRBJ2-3; V: TRBV19; CDR3: CASSIDPAASEYF; DNA: TGTGCCAGTAGTATAGATCCTGCGGCTTCGGAGTATTTT
D: TRBD1; size: .; J: TRBJ2-6; V: TRBV9; CDR3: CASSALPDRPSSGANVLTF; DNA: TGTGCCAGCAGCGCCCTTCCGGACAGGCCAAGCTCTGGGGCCAACGTCCTGACTTTC
D: .; size: .; J: TRBJ2-1; V: TRBV7-8; CDR3: CASKHPGQIYNEQFF; DNA: TGTGCCAGCAAACACCCCGGACAAATCTACAATGAGCAGTTCTTC
D: .; size: .; J: TRBJ2-7; V: TRBV5-1; CDR3: CASSLAPAYEQYF; DNA: TGCGCCAGCAGCTTGGCCCCTGCCTACGAGCAGTACTTC
D: .; size: .; J: TRBJ1-2; V: TRBV12-5; CDR3: CASGLANYGYTF; DNA: TGTGCTAGTGGTCTCGCTAACTATGGCTACACCTTC
D: .; size: .; J: TRBJ2-5; V: TRBV19; CDR3: CASSIASGLETQYF; DNA: TGTGCCAGTAGTATCGCCAGCGGACTAGAGACCCAGTACTTC
D: .; size: .; J: TRBJ2-3; V: TRBV9; CDR3: CASSPSPSPDTQYF; DNA: TGTGCCAGCAGCCCTTCCCCTAGTCCAGATACGCAGTATTTT
D: .; size: .; J: TRBJ1-1; V: TRBV29-1; CDR3: CSVVDGAGGAFF; DNA: TGCAGCGTTGTAGATGGGGCCGGGGGGGCTTTCTTT
D: TRBD1; size: .; J: TRBJ1-2; V: TRBV9; CDR3: CASSYAGQGIYGYTF; DNA: TGTGCCAGCAGCTACGCGGGACAGGGAATTTATGGCTACACCTTC
D: TRBD1; size: .; J: TRBJ1-1; V: TRBV10-2; CDR3: CASSESFRTGNEAFF; DNA: TGCGCCAGCAGTGAGAGCTTTAGGACAGGGAATGAAGCTTTCTTT
D: TRBD1; size: .; J: TRBJ1-2; V: TRBV29-1; CDR3: CSVVDRGWITF; DNA: TGCAGCGTTGTGGACAGGGGGTGGATCACCTTC